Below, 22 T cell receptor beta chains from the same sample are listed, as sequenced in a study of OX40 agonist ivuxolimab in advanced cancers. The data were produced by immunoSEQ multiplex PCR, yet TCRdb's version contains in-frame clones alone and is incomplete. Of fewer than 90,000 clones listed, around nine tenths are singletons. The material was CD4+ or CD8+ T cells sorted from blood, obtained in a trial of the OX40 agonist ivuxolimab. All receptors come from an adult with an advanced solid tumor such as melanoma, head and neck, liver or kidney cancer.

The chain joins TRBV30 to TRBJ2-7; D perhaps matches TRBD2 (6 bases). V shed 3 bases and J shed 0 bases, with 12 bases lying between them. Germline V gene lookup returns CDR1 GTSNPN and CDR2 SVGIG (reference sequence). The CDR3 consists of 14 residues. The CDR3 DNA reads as TGTGCCTGGAGGAGGGCGACTAGCTCCTACGAGCAGTACTTC. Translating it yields CAWRRATSSYEQYF.

CDR3 residues: CASSRGTVNTGELFF. As DNA, the CDR3 is TGCGCCAGCAGCCGAGGGACGGTGAACACCGGGGAGCTGTTTTTT. The rearrangement links TRBV4-1 to TRBJ2-2, with D perhaps being TRBD1 or TRBD2 (5 bases each). Germline CDR1 MGHRA, CDR2 YSYEKL. The length of the CDR3 is 15 residues. The germline V and J ends were trimmed by 4 bases and 1 base, with 10 bases remaining between them.

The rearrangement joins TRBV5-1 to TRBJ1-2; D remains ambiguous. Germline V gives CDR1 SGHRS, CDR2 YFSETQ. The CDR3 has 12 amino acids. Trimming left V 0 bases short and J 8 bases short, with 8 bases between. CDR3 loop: CASSLDRMGYTF. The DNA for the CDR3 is TGCGCCAGCAGCTTGGACCGCATGGGCTACACCTTC.

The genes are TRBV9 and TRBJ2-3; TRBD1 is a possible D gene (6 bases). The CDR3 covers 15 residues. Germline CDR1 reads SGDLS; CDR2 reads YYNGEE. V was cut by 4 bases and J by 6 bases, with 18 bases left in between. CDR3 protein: CASSPGHKRRDTQYF. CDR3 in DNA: TGTGCCAGCAGCCCGGGACACAAGCGGCGGGATACGCAGTATTTT.

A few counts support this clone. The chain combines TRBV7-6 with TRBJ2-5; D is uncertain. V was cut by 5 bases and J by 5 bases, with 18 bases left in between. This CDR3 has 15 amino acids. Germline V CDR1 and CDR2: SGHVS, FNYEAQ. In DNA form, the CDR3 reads TGTGCCAGCAGCCAGGCCCTTCCGAAGCTGGAGACCCAGTACTTC. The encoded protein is CASSQALPKLETQYF.

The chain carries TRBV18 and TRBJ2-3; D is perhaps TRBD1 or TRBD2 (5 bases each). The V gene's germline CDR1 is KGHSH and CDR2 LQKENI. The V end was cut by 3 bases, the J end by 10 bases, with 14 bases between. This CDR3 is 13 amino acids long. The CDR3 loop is CASSPRDAVAQYF. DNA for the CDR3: TGTGCCAGCTCACCGAGGGACGCCGTAGCGCAGTATTTT.

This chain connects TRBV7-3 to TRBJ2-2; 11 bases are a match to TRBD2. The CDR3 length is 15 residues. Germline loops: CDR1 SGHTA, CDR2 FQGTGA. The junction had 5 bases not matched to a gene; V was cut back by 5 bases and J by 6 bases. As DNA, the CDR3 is TGTGCCAGCAGCGTTAGCGGGGGGGCCTCCGGGGAGCTGTTTTTT. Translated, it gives CASSVSGGASGELFF.

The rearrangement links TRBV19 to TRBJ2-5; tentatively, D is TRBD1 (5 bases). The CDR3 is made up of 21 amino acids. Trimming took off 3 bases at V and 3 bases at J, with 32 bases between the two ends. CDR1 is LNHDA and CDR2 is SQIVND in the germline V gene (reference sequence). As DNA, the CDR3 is TGTGCCAGTAGTATCCGCGCAACAACGCGACAAAAATCGACAGTTGAAGAGACCCAGTACTTC. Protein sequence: CASSIRATTRQKSTVEETQYF.

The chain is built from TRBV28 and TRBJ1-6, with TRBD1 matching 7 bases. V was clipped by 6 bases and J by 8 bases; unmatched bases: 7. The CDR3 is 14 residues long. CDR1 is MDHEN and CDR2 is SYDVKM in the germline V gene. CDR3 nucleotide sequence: TGTGCCAGCAGCGTACAGGGGTCTCATTCACCCCTCCACTTT. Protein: CASSVQGSHSPLHF.

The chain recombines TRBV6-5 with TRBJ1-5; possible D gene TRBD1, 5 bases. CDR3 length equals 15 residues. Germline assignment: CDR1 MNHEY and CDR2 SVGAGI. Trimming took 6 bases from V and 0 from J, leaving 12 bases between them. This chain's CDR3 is CASRIDSYSNQPQHF. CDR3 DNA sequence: TGTGCCAGCAGAATCGACAGCTATAGCAATCAGCCCCAGCATTTT.

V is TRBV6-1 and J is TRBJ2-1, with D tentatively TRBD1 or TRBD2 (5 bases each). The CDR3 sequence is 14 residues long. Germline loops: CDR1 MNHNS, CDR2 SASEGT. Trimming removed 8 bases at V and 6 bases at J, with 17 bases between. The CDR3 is CASEPTGRFNEQFF. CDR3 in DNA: TGTGCCAGCGAGCCAACGGGGCGCTTCAATGAGCAGTTCTTC.

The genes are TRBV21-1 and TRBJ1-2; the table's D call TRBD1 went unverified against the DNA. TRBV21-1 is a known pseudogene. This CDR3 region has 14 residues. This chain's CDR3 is CASSEGQENYGYTF. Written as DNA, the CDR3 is TGTGCCAGCAGCGAAGGACAGGAAAACTATGGCTACACCTTC.

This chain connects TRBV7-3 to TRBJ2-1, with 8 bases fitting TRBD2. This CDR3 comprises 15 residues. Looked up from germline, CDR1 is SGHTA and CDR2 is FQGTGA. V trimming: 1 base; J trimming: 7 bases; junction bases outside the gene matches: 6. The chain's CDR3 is CASSLSLAGQNEQFF. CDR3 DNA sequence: TGTGCCAGCAGCTTAAGCCTAGCGGGTCAAAATGAGCAGTTCTTC.

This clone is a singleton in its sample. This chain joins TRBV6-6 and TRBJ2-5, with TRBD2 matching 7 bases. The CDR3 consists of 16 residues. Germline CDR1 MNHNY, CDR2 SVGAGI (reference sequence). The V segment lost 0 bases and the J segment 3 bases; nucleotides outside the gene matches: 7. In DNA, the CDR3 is TGTGCCAGCAGTTACTCGATCGACAGCGGGGAAGAGACCCAGTACTTC. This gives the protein CASSYSIDSGEETQYF.

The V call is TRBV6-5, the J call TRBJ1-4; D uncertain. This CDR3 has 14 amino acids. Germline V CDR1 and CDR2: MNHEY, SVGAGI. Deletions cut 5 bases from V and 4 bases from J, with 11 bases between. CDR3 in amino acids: CASSPSYYNEKLFF. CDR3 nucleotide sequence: TGTGCCAGCAGTCCGTCCTATTATAATGAAAAACTGTTTTTT.

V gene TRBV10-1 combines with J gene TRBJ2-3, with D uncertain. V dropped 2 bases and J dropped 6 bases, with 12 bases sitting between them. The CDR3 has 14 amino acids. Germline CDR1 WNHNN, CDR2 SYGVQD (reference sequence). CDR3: CASSEAGPRDTQYF. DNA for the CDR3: TGCGCCAGCAGTGAGGCAGGCCCTAGGGATACGCAGTATTTT.

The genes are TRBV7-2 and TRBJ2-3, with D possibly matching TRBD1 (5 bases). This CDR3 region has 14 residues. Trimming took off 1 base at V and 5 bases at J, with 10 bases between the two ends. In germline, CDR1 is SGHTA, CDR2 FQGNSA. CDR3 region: CASSLVRAGDTQYF. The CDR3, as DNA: TGTGCCAGCAGCTTAGTCAGGGCCGGAGATACGCAGTATTTT.

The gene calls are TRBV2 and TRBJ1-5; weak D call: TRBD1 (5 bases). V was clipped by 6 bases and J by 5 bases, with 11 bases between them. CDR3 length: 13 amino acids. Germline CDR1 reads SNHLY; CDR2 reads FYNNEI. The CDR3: CASSGTRDQPQHF. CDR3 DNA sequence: TGTGCCAGCAGCGGGACGAGGGATCAGCCCCAGCATTTT. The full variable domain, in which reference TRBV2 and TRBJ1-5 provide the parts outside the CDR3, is EPEVTQTPSHQVTQMGQEVILRCVPISNHLYFYWYRQILGQKVEFLVSFYNNEISEKSEIFDDQFSVERPDGSNFTLKIRSTKLEDSAMYFCASSGTRDQPQHFGDGTRLSIL.

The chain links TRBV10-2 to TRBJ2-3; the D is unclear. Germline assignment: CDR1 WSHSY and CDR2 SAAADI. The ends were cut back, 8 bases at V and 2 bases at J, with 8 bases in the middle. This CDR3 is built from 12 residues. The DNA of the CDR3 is TGCGCCAGCTCCACTTCCACAGATACGCAGTATTTT. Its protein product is CASSTSTDTQYF.

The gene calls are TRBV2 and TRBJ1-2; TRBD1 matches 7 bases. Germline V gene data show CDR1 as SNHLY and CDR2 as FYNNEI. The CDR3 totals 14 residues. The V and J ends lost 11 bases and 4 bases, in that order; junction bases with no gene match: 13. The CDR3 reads CALSGTDTSYGYTF. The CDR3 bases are TGTGCCCTTTCCGGGACAGATACGTCCTATGGCTACACCTTC.

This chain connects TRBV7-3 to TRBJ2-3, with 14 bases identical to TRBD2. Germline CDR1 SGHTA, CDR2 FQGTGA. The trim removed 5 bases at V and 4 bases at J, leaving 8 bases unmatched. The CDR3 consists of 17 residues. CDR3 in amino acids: CASSPLPGLAGADTQYF. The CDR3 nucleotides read TGTGCCAGCAGCCCCCTGCCGGGACTAGCGGGGGCAGATACGCAGTATTTT.

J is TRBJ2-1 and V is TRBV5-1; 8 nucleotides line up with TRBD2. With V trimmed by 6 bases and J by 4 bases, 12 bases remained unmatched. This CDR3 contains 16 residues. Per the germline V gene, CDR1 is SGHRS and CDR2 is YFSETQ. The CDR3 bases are TGCGCCAGCAAAAAATTCGCGGGGGGAGTATACAATGAGCAGTTCTTC. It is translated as CASKKFAGGVYNEQFF.